The rows below give T cell receptor beta chains drawn from one sample of a study of early T cells in non-severe SARS-CoV-2 infection. TCRdb re-derived calls from the 5' RACE reads in MiXCR, one entry per CDR3 protein. Found here are fewer than 75,000 distinct CDR3 sequences, 20% to 25% of them singletons; the top ten hold approximately 15%. The material sequenced was whole blood, taken at baseline. These receptor sequences come from an adult who was a healthcare worker with PCR-confirmed SARS-CoV-2 infection or an uninfected control (not recorded which). Each CDR3 is given with its conserved first and last residue. D genes are given only for firm matches. Size is omitted from some rows. Given values are once, few, many or a class for expanded clones.

d_gene	len	abundance	j_gene	v_gene	CDR3aa	CDR3nt
.	12	many	TRBJ2-7	TRBV7-6	CASSLAVGEQYF	TGTGCCAGCAGCTTAGCCGTCGGCGAGCAGTACTTC
TRBD1	14	few	TRBJ1-6	TRBV7-9	CASSPGQTRSPLHF	TGTGCCAGCAGCCCGGGACAGACGAGGTCACCCCTCCACTTT
TRBD2	13	.	TRBJ2-7	TRBV29-1	CSVRGTSVYEQYF	TGCAGCGTTAGGGGGACTAGCGTCTACGAGCAGTACTTC
TRBD2	15	few	TRBJ2-1	TRBV5-4	CASSHRASGGNEQFF	TGTGCCAGCAGCCACCGGGCTAGCGGGGGTAATGAGCAGTTCTTC
TRBD2	16	.	TRBJ2-5	TRBV5-6	CASSETSGGRRETQYF	TGTGCCAGCAGCGAGACTAGCGGGGGGCGCCGAGAGACCCAGTACTTC
TRBD2	14	few	TRBJ2-7	TRBV20-1	CSASPRGGTYEQYF	TGCAGTGCTAGCCCCCGGGGGGGCACCTACGAGCAGTACTTC
.	14	few	TRBJ2-5	TRBV6-1	CAGSASRGLETQYF	TGTGCCGGGAGTGCCTCTAGGGGGTTAGAGACCCAGTACTTC
TRBD2	18	many	TRBJ2-1	TRBV20-1	CSAQRSRGGDLSYNEQFF	TGCAGTGCTCAGAGGTCGCGGGGGGGCGATTTGTCCTACAATGAGCAGTTCTTC
.	12	many	TRBJ2-3	TRBV29-1	CSGAEYSDTQYF	TGCAGCGGGGCTGAGTACTCAGATACGCAGTATTTT
.	15	few	TRBJ1-4	TRBV5-1	CASSLDPGPNEKLFF	TGCGCCAGCAGCTTGGATCCGGGACCTAATGAAAAACTGTTTTTT
.	13	many	TRBJ2-7	TRBV4-1	CASSQAEYYEQYF	TGCGCCAGCAGCCAGGCAGAATACTACGAGCAGTACTTC
.	14	few	TRBJ1-1	TRBV20-1	CSAWARERNTEAFF	TGCAGTGCTTGGGCCCGGGAAAGGAACACTGAAGCTTTCTTT
.	14	few	TRBJ1-4	TRBV10-3	CAISDPTEREKLFF	TGTGCCATCAGTGACCCCACAGAGAGGGAAAAACTGTTTTTT
TRBD2	13	many	TRBJ2-5	TRBV2	CASSGRGVEAQYF	TGTGCCAGCAGTGGACGGGGGGTGGAGGCCCAGTACTTC
.	12	once	TRBJ1-1	TRBV5-4	CASSVPRAEAFF	TGTGCCAGCAGCGTCCCAAGGGCTGAAGCTTTCTTT